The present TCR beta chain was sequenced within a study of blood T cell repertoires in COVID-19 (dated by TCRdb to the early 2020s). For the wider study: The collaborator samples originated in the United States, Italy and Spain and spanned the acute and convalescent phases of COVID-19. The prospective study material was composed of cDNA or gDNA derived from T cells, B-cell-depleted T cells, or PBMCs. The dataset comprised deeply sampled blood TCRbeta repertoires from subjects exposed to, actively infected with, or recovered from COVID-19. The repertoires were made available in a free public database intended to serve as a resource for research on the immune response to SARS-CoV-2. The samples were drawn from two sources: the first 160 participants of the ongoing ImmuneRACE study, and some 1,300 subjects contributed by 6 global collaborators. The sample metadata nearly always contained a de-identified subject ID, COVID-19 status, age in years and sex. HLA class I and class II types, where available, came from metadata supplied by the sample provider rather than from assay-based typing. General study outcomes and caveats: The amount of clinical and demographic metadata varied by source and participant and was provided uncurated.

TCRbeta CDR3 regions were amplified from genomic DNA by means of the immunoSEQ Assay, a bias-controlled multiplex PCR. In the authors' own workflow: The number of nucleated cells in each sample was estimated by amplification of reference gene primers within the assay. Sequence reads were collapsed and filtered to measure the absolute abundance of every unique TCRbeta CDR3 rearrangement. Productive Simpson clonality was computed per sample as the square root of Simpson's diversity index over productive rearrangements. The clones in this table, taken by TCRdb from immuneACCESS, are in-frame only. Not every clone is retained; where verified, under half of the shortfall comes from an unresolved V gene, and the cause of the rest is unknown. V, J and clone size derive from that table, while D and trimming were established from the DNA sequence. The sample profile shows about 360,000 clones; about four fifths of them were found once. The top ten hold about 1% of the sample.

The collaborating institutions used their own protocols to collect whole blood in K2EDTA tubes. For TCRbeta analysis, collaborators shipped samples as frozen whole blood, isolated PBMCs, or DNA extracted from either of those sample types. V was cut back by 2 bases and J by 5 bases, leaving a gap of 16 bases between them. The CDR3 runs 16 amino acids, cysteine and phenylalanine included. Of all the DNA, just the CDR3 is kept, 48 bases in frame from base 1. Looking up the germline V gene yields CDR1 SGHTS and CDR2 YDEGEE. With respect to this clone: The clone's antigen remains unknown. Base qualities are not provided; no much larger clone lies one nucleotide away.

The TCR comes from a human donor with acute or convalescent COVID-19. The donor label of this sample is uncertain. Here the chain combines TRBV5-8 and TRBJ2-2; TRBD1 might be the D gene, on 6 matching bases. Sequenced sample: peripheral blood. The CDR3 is CASSFARVRGTGELFF. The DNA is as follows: TGTGCCAGCAGCTTTGCCCGGGTTAGGGGGACCGGGGAGCTGTTTTTT.